This entry lists 20 T cell receptor beta chains sequenced from one sample in a study of OX40 agonist ivuxolimab in advanced cancers. Using immunoSEQ multiplex PCR, the repertoire was profiled, and TCRdb retains in-frame clones only, with some absent. Of around 80,000 clones in the sample, 85% were seen once. Specimen: CD4+ or CD8+ T cells sorted from blood, collected in a trial of the OX40 agonist ivuxolimab. The source is an adult with an advanced solid tumor such as melanoma, head and neck, liver or kidney cancer.

V is TRBV11-2 and J is TRBJ2-2; 7 nucleotides align to TRBD1. Germline V gene lookup returns CDR1 SGHAT and CDR2 FQNNGV. The CDR3 length is 13 residues. Losses at the gene ends were 5 bases for V and 6 bases for J; bases not matched to a gene: 3. This CDR3 reads CASSLTGPGELFF. The CDR3 DNA is TGTGCCAGCAGCCTGACAGGGCCCGGGGAGCTGTTTTTT.

V is TRBV28 and J is TRBJ2-1, with 8 nucleotides matching TRBD1. CDR3 size: 13 residues. With 4 bases clipped from V and 6 bases from J, the junction kept 2 bases outside the gene matches. In germline, CDR1 is MDHEN, CDR2 SYDVKM. The CDR3 here is CASSSGQGNEQFF. Here the CDR3 DNA reads TGTGCCAGCAGTTCCGGACAGGGCAATGAGCAGTTCTTC.

The sample holds many counts of this clone. This rearrangement joins TRBV4-3 to TRBJ1-3; D is unclear. Germline V gene data show CDR1 as LGHNA and CDR2 as YSLEER. V lost 1 base, J lost 4 bases, and 8 bases lay in between. CDR3 length: 14 residues. The CDR3 DNA reads as TGCGCCAGCAGCCAAGGGGCGTCCGGAAACACCATATATTTT. Protein product: CASSQGASGNTIYF.

The chain combines TRBV7-6 with TRBJ2-7, with 7 bases fitting TRBD1. This CDR3 region has 14 residues. V dropped 4 bases and J dropped 6; count of bases not matched to a gene: 9. Germline V gene data show CDR1 as SGHVS and CDR2 as FNYEAQ. DNA for the CDR3: TGTGCCAGCAGCTCGGGACAGTTTGAGGGCGAGCAGTACTTC. Translation gives CASSSGQFEGEQYF.

This chain connects TRBV5-1 to TRBJ2-1; tentative D call: TRBD2 (5 bases). CDR1 is SGHRS and CDR2 is YFSETQ in the germline V gene. Between the trimmed V and J ends, which lost 0 bases and 6 bases, there was a span of 10 bases. This CDR3 comprises 14 residues. CDR3: CASSLEALANEQFF. The DNA for the CDR3 is TGCGCCAGCAGCTTGGAGGCGCTAGCCAATGAGCAGTTCTTC.

This chain links TRBV4-3 with TRBJ2-4; D may be TRBD2 (6 bases). CDR3 length: 16 amino acids. Germline V lookup: CDR1 LGHNA, CDR2 YSLEER. Trimming removed 3 bases from V and 1 base from J, with 13 bases in between. CDR3 loop: CASSHSRESAKNIQYF. In nucleotides, the CDR3 is TGCGCCAGCAGCCATTCACGGGAGAGTGCCAAAAACATTCAGTACTTC.

The CDR3 loop is CASSPYWTTQQFF. The CDR3 DNA reads TGTGCCAGCAGCCCCTACTGGACTACCCAACAGTTCTTC. This sequence joins TRBV7-8 and TRBJ2-1; D possibly corresponds to TRBD2 (6 bases). V was clipped by 5 bases and J by 13 bases, with 18 bases between them. CDR1 and CDR2 from the germline V gene are SGHVS and FQNEAQ. The CDR3 consists of 13 residues.

J is TRBJ2-2 and V is TRBV18; 7 nucleotides agree with TRBD1. The germline CDR1 and CDR2 sequences are KGHSH and LQKENI. V shed 3 bases, J shed 1 base, and the junction held 5 bases outside the gene matches. The CDR3 is 16 residues long. This CDR3 reads CASSPGQTQNTGELFF. CDR3 nucleotide sequence: TGTGCCAGCTCACCGGGACAGACACAGAACACCGGGGAGCTGTTTTTT.

The chain couples TRBV5-1 to TRBJ2-7; 7 positions match TRBD2. This CDR3 is built from 14 residues. CDR1 and CDR2 (germline): SGHRS, YFSETQ. The ends lost 0 bases at V and 3 bases at J; junction bases unmatched: 3. CDR3 loop: CASSLGPGGYEQYF. The CDR3 nucleotides are TGCGCCAGCAGCTTGGGGCCGGGGGGCTACGAGCAGTACTTC.

This clone was counted a single time. The chain joins TRBV5-6 to TRBJ2-7; D may be TRBD1 (6 bases). This CDR3 region has 13 residues. Germline V gene data show CDR1 as SGHDT and CDR2 as YYEEEE. V was trimmed by 5 bases and J by 2 bases, leaving 11 bases between them. The CDR3 region has the DNA TGTGCCAGCAGTCGGGACACCACCTACGAGCAGTACTTC. Protein sequence: CASSRDTTYEQYF.

The chain combines TRBV11-2 with TRBJ1-2; D gene unclear. V was shortened by 0 bases and J by 3 bases, with 11 bases between the two germline ends. CDR3 length equals 15 residues. Germline V gives CDR1 SGHAT, CDR2 FQNNGV. The CDR3 protein is CASSLEGPSDYGYTF. CDR3 coding DNA: TGTGCCAGCAGCTTAGAAGGGCCCAGTGACTATGGCTACACCTTC.

The genes are TRBV4-1 and TRBJ2-3, with D perhaps TRBD1 or TRBD2 (5 bases each). This CDR3 spans 16 amino acids. CDR1 is MGHRA, CDR2 YSYEKL, per germline. V was cut by 4 bases and J by 5 bases, with 19 bases left in between. The CDR3 nucleotides read TGCGCCAGCAGCCTTCACCCTCCCCGGGGCCAAGATACGCAGTATTTT. It translates to CASSLHPPRGQDTQYF.

The J gene is TRBJ2-3, the V gene TRBV10-3; 9 bases are shared with TRBD2. Trimming at V came to 4 bases and at J to 11 bases, leaving 4 bases not matched to a gene. The CDR3 extends over 12 amino acids. Germline CDR1 ENHRY, CDR2 SYGVKD. The CDR3 loop reads CAISGEAGGQYF. The DNA of the CDR3 is TGTGCCATCAGTGGGGAAGCGGGAGGGCAGTATTTT.

The gene calls are TRBV7-2 and TRBJ2-1; D call uncertain. V was shortened by 5 bases and J by 5 bases, with 10 bases between the two germline ends. Germline-derived CDR1 and CDR2 are SGHTA and FQGNSA. The CDR3 is made up of 13 amino acids. Here the CDR3 DNA reads TGTGCCAGCAGCCCTCGTAAGAACAATGAGCAGTTCTTC. Protein: CASSPRKNNEQFF.

The chain carries TRBV6-6 and TRBJ2-3; D perhaps matches TRBD1 (6 bases). The CDR3 extends over 14 amino acids. CDR1 and CDR2 from the germline V gene are MNHNY and SVGAGI (reference sequence). V was shortened by 6 bases and J by 3 bases, with 13 bases between the two germline ends. DNA for the CDR3: TGTGCCAGCAGACAAACCACAGGGACAGATACGCAGTATTTT. It encodes CASRQTTGTDTQYF.

The chain has TRBV7-2 and TRBJ2-1; TRBD2 matches at 9 bases. Germline CDR1 SGHTA, CDR2 FQGNSA. The CDR3 has 18 residues. After removal of 2 bases from V and 0 bases from J, the junction contained 8 bases not matched to a gene. The CDR3 region has the DNA TGTGCCAGCAGCTTACACCCGGGACTAGCTTACTCCTACAATGAGCAGTTCTTC. Its translation: CASSLHPGLAYSYNEQFF. The complete variable domain, with remaining parts taken from reference TRBV7-2 and TRBJ2-1, reads GAGVSQSPSNKVTEKGKDVELRCDPISGHTALYWYRQSLGQGLEFLIYFQGNSAPDKSGLPSDRFSAERTGGSVSTLTIQRTQQEDSAVYLCASSLHPGLAYSYNEQFFGPGTRLTVL.

This clone was seen once. V usage is TRBV18 and J usage is TRBJ2-6; D is ambiguous. This CDR3 spans 15 amino acids. The V gene's germline CDR1 is KGHSH and CDR2 LQKENI. Trimming cost V 1 base and J 1 base, with 5 bases left between them. The CDR3 coding sequence is TGTGCCAGCTCACCACAGGAGTCTGGGGCCAACGTCCTGACTTTC. This translates into CASSPQESGANVLTF.

There are a few counts of this clone. The chain employs TRBV7-2 and TRBJ1-4, with D unclear. This CDR3 has 13 amino acids. Germline V gives CDR1 SGHTA, CDR2 FQGNSA. Trimming shortened V by 5 bases and J by 3 bases, and 7 bases separated the two germline ends. The CDR3 DNA sequence: TGTGCCAGCAGCGGGAGCCCTAATGAAAAACTGTTTTTT. Its protein is CASSGSPNEKLFF.

This sequence joins TRBV4-2 and TRBJ2-1; TRBD2 matches at 10 bases. In germline, CDR1 is LGHNA, CDR2 YNFKEQ. The V and J ends lost 2 bases and 4 bases, in that order; junction bases with no gene match: 5. This CDR3 region has 16 residues. CDR3 in amino acids: CASSQPSGGLYNEQFF. CDR3 coding DNA: TGTGCCAGCAGCCAACCTAGCGGGGGCCTTTACAATGAGCAGTTCTTC.

The V and J genes are TRBV7-6 and TRBJ2-1; 10 bases line up with TRBD2. CDR3 length: 14 residues. Germline V gene data show CDR1 as SGHVS and CDR2 as FNYEAQ. Unmatched junction bases numbered 5, after V lost 8 bases and J lost 4 bases. The CDR3 is CASGLAGVYNEQFF. CDR3 in DNA: TGTGCCAGCGGGCTAGCGGGGGTGTACAATGAGCAGTTCTTC.